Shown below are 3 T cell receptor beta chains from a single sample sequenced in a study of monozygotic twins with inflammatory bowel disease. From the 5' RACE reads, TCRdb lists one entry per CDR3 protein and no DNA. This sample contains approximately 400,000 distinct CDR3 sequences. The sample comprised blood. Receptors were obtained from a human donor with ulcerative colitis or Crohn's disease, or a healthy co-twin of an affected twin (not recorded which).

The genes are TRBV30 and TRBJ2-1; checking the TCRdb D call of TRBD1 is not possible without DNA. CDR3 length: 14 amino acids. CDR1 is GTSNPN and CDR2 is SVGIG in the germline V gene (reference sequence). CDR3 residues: CAWTLGRGSNEQFF.

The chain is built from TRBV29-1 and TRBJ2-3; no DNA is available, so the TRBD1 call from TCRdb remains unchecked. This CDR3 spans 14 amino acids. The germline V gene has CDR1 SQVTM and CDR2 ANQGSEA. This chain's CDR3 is CSAQRDILTDTQYF.

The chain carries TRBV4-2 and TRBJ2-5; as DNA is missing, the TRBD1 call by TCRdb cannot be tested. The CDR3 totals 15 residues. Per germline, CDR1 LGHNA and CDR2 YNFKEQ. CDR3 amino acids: CASSRFTGEKETQYF.